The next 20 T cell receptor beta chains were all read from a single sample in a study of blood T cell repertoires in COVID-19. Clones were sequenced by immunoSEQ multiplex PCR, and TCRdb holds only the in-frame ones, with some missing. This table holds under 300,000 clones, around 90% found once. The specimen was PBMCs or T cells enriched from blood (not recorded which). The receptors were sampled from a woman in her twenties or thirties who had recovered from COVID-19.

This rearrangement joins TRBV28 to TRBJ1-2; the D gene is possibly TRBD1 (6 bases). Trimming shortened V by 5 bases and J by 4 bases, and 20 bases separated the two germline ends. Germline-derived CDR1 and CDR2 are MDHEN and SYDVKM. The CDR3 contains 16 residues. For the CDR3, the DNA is TGTGCCAGCAGTACTCACCACAGGGCCCCTGGCTATGGCTACACCTTC. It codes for CASSTHHRAPGYGYTF.

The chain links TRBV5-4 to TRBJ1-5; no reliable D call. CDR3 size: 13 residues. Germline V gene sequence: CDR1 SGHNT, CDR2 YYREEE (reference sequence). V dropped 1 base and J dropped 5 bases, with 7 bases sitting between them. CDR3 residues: CASSLNSDQPQHF. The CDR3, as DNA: TGTGCCAGCAGCTTGAATTCAGATCAGCCCCAGCATTTT.

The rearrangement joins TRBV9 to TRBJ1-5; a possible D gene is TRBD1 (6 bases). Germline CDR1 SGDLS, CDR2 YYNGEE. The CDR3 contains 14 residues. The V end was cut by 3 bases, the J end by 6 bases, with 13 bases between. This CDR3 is CASSGGGGGQPQHF. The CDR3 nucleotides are TGTGCCAGCAGCGGCGGGGGGGGCGGTCAGCCCCAGCATTTT.

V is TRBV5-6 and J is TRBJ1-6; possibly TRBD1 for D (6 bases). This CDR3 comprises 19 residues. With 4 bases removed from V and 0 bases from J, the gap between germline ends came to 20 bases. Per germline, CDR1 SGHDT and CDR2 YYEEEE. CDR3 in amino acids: CASSNLLRGGSSYNSPLHF. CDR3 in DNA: TGTGCCAGCAGCAACCTTCTAAGGGGGGGAAGCTCCTATAATTCACCCCTCCACTTT.

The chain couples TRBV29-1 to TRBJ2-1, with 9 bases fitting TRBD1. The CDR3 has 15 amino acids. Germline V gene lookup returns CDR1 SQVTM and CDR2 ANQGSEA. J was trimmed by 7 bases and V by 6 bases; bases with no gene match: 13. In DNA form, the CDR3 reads TGCAGCGTCCCGGAAATTACAGGGGGCGGGAATGAGCAGTTCTTC. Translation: CSVPEITGGGNEQFF.

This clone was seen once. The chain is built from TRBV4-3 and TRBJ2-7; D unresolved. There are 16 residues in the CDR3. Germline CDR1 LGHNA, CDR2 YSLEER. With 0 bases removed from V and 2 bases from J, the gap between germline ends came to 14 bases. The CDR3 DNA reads TGCGCCAGCAGCCAAGATTTCGAGGCAAGTCCCTACGAGCAGTACTTC. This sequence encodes CASSQDFEASPYEQYF.

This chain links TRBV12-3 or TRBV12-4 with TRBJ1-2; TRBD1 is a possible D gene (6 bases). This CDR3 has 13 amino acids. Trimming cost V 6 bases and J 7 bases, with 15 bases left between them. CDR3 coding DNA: TGTGCCAGCAGATACGGACAGTTCGGTGGCTACACCTTC. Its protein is CASRYGQFGGYTF.

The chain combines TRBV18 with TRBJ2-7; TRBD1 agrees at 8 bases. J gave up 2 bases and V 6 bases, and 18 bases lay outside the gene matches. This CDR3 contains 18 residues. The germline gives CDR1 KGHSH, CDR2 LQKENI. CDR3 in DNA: TGTGCCAGCTCGGTCTTGAAACAAGGGACAGGTATCACCTACGAGCAGTACTTC. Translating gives CASSVLKQGTGITYEQYF.

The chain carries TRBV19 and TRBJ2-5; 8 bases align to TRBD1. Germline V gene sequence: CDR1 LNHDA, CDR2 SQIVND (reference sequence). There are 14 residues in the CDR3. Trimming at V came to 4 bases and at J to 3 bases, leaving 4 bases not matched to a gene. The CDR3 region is CASSRGQAKETQYF. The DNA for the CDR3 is TGTGCCAGTAGTAGGGGACAGGCCAAAGAGACCCAGTACTTC.

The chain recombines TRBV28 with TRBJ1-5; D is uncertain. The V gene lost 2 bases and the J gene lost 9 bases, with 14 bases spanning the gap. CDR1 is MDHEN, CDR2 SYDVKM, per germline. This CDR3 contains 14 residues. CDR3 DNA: TGTGCCAGCAGTTTACCCGGGGAGACTAGGCCCCAGCATTTT. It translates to CASSLPGETRPQHF.

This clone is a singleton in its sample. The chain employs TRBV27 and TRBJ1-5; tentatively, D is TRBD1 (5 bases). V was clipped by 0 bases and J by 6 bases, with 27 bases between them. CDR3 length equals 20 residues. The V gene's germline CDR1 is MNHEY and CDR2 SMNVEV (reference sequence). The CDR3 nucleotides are TGTGCCAGCAGTTTATCCGCGATGGGGCAGCTCCGCTGGGGGGGTCAGCCCCAGCATTTT. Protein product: CASSLSAMGQLRWGGQPQHF.

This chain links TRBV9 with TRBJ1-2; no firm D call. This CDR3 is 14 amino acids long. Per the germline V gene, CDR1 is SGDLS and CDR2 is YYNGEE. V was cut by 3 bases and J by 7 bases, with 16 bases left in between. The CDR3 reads CASSASTLLRGYTF. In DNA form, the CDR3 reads TGTGCCAGCAGCGCTTCTACTCTCCTACGTGGCTACACCTTC.

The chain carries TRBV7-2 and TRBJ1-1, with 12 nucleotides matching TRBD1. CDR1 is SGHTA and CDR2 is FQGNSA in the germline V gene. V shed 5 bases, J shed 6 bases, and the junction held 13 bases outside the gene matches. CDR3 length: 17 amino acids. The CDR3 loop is CASSPQTGQGANAEAFF. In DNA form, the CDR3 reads TGTGCCAGCAGCCCCCAAACGGGACAGGGGGCAAATGCTGAAGCTTTCTTT. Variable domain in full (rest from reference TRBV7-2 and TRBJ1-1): GAGVSQSPSNKVTEKGKDVELRCDPISGHTALYWYRQSLGQGLEFLIYFQGNSAPDKSGLPSDRFSAERTGGSVSTLTIQRTQQEDSAVYLCASSPQTGQGANAEAFFGQGTRLTVV.

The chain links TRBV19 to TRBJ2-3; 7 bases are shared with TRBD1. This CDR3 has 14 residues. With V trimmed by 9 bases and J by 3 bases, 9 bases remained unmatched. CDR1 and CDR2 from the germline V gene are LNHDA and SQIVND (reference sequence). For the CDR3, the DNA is TGTGCCAGCTCAACCGGGACAGTGACAGATACGCAGTATTTT. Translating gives CASSTGTVTDTQYF.

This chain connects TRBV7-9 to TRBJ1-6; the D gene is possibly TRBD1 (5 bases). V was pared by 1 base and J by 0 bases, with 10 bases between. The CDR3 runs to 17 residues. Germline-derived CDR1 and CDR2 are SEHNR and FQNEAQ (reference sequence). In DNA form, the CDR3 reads TGTGCCAGCAGCTTAGGGGGGGGAAGCTCCTATAATTCACCCCTCCACTTT. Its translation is CASSLGGGSSYNSPLHF.

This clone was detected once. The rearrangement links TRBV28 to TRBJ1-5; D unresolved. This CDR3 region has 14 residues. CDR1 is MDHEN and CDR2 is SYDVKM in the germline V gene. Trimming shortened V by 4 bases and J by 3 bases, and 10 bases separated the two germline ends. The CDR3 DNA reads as TGTGCCAGCAGTTCGGGGTTGTACAATCAGCCCCAGCATTTT. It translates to CASSSGLYNQPQHF.

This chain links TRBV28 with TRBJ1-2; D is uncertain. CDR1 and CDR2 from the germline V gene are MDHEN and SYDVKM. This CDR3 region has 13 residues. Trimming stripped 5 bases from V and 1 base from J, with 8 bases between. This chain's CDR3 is CASSATYNYGYTF. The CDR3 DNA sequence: TGTGCCAGCAGTGCGACTTATAACTATGGCTACACCTTC.

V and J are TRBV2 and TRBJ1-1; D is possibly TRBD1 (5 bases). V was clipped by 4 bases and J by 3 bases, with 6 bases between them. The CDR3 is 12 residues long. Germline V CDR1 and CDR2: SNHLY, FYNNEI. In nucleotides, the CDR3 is TGTGCCAGCAGTGGGGGCTACACTGAAGCTTTCTTT. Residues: CASSGGYTEAFF.

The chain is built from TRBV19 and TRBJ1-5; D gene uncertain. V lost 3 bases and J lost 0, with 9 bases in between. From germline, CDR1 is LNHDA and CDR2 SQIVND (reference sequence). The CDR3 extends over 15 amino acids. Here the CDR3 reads CASSIVQDSNQPQHF. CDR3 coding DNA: TGTGCCAGTAGTATTGTCCAGGATAGCAATCAGCCCCAGCATTTT.

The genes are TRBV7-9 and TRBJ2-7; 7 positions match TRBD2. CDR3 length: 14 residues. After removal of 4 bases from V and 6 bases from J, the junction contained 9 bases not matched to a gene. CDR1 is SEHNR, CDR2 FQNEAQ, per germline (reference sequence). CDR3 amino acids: CASSSSGLGFEQYF. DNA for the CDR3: TGTGCCAGCAGCTCCTCCGGACTAGGGTTCGAGCAGTACTTC.